The next 30 T cell receptor beta chains were all read from a single sample in a study of shared clonotypes between healthy human individuals. The assay was immunoSEQ multiplex PCR, and TCRdb's table has in-frame clones only and misses some. Seen here are 2,500,000 or so clones, roughly nine tenths observed once, and the top ten hold around 0.15%. The source material was naive CD4+ T cells sorted from blood. Subset specified: CD45RA+ positively selected. Receptor source: a man between 18 and 29 years old in good health.

The chain is built from TRBV6-6 and TRBJ1-5; TRBD1 matches at 9 bases. From germline, CDR1 is MNHNY and CDR2 SVGAGI (reference sequence). The CDR3 covers 16 residues. The J segment lost 4 bases and the V segment lost 3 bases, leaving 7 bases of the junction unmatched. CDR3 in amino acids: CASSYFGQGNNQPQHF. CDR3 DNA: TGTGCCAGCAGTTATTTCGGACAGGGGAATAATCAGCCCCAGCATTTT.

V and J are TRBV11-3 and TRBJ2-7; weak D call: TRBD2 (5 bases). Germline values: CDR1 SGHNT, CDR2 YENEEA. V was shortened by 5 bases and J by 2 bases, with 13 bases between the two germline ends. This CDR3 is built from 14 residues. The CDR3 loop reads CASSRTGNAYEQYF. The CDR3 nucleotides read TGTGCCAGCAGCCGTACGGGGAATGCCTACGAGCAGTACTTC. Combining the CDR3 with reference TRBV11-3 and TRBJ2-7 gives the whole variable domain EAGVVQSPRYKIIEKKQPVAFWCNPISGHNTLYWYLQNLGQGPELLIRYENEEAVDDSQLPKDRFSAERLKGVDSTLKIQPAELGDSAVYLCASSRTGNAYEQYFGPGTRLTVT.

Written as DNA, the CDR3 is TGTGCCATCAGTGACGGCAGGAGCCGCTACGAGCAGTACTTC. It yields the protein CAISDGRSRYEQYF. J is TRBJ2-7 and V is TRBV10-3; D not resolved. This CDR3 comprises 14 residues. Germline V gene data show CDR1 as ENHRY and CDR2 as SYGVKD. Trimming pared 3 bases from V and 3 bases from J, leaving 12 bases between.

The chain links TRBV4-1 to TRBJ2-2; D is ambiguous. This CDR3 comprises 16 residues. The V end was cut by 1 base, the J end by 0 bases, with 9 bases between. Germline V gives CDR1 MGHRA, CDR2 YSYEKL. The CDR3 DNA sequence: TGCGCCAGCAGCCAAGGACACGGCCCGAACACCGGGGAGCTGTTTTTT. This codes for CASSQGHGPNTGELFF.

The rearrangement links TRBV6-5 to TRBJ2-2; no clear D gene. Trimming removed 6 bases at V and 4 bases at J, with 15 bases between. Germline loops: CDR1 MNHEY, CDR2 SVGAGI. The length of the CDR3 is 15 residues. This CDR3 reads CASSRTGLPTGELFF. As DNA, the CDR3 is TGTGCCAGCAGCCGAACGGGTCTCCCCACCGGGGAGCTGTTTTTT.

The rearrangement links TRBV4-1 to TRBJ2-1; no reliable D call. In germline, CDR1 is MGHRA, CDR2 YSYEKL. The V end was cut by 0 bases, the J end by 3 bases, with 15 bases between. This CDR3 has 17 amino acids. CDR3 in DNA: TGCGCCAGCAGCCAAGATCGCAACCCGACCGGCTACAATGAGCAGTTCTTC. Translated, it gives CASSQDRNPTGYNEQFF.

V usage is TRBV18 and J usage is TRBJ2-6; D gene unclear. Germline values: CDR1 KGHSH, CDR2 LQKENI. The V end lost 5 bases, the J end lost 0 bases, and 14 bases lay between the germline ends. This CDR3 comprises 17 residues. The CDR3 spells CASSVDGYGSGANVLTF. The CDR3 DNA sequence: TGTGCCAGCTCAGTGGACGGCTATGGCTCTGGGGCCAACGTCCTGACTTTC.

The rearrangement joins TRBV10-3 to TRBJ2-3, with D perhaps matching TRBD1 or TRBD2 (5 bases each). CDR3 length: 13 residues. The ends were cut back, 11 bases at V and 2 bases at J, with 14 bases in the middle. Germline lookup yields CDR1 ENHRY and CDR2 SYGVKD. The CDR3 here is CALGLGPTDTQYF. Here the CDR3 DNA reads TGTGCCCTAGGGTTGGGACCCACAGATACGCAGTATTTT.

V and J are TRBV5-1 and TRBJ1-4; 9 bases map to TRBD1. This CDR3 comprises 16 residues. The V gene's germline CDR1 is SGHRS and CDR2 YFSETQ. The J segment lost 8 bases and the V segment lost 4 bases, leaving 12 bases of the junction unmatched. The CDR3 loop is CASSLGPQGAWEKLFF. CDR3 DNA sequence: TGCGCCAGCAGCCTGGGACCACAGGGGGCGTGGGAAAAACTGTTTTTT.

This clone was seen only once. V and J are TRBV5-1 and TRBJ2-5; perhaps TRBD1 as D (6 bases). Per germline, CDR1 SGHRS and CDR2 YFSETQ. The CDR3 extends over 13 amino acids. V was clipped by 3 bases and J by 6 bases, with 12 bases between them. The CDR3 bases are TGCGCCAGCAGCTCGGCAGGGGCGAAGACCCAGTACTTC. Protein: CASSSAGAKTQYF.

V and J are TRBV5-4 and TRBJ2-3, with D tentatively TRBD2 (6 bases). The CDR3 spans 17 residues. In germline, CDR1 is SGHNT, CDR2 YYREEE (reference sequence). Trimming took off 4 bases at V and 0 bases at J, with 18 bases between the two ends. Here the CDR3 reads CASSRGGSGLSTDTQYF. The CDR3 DNA follows: TGTGCCAGCAGCCGCGGAGGCAGCGGGCTCAGCACAGATACGCAGTATTTT.

The chain links TRBV5-1 to TRBJ2-2; 8 bases agree with TRBD1. There are 16 residues in the CDR3. In germline, CDR1 is SGHRS, CDR2 YFSETQ. The V and J ends lost 4 bases and 2 bases, in that order; junction bases with no gene match: 7. As DNA, the CDR3 is TGCGCCAGCAGCGTTGGGACAGGACCAAACACCGGGGAGCTGTTTTTT. Encoded protein: CASSVGTGPNTGELFF. Full variable domain (outside the CDR3, taken from reference TRBV5-1 and TRBJ2-2): KAGVTQTPRYLIKTRGQQVTLSCSPISGHRSVSWYQQTPGQGLQFLFEYFSETQRNKGNFPGRFSGRQFSNSRSEMNVSTLELGDSALYLCASSVGTGPNTGELFFGEGSRLTVL.

The CDR3 loop reads CASSNGRGGGESYGYTF. CDR3 coding DNA: TGCGCCAGCAGCAACGGGAGGGGAGGGGGCGAAAGCTATGGCTACACCTTC. V gene TRBV5-1 combines with J gene TRBJ1-2, with 7 bases that match TRBD1. Germline V gene lookup returns CDR1 SGHRS and CDR2 YFSETQ. CDR3 size: 17 residues. The V segment lost 4 bases and the J segment 4 bases; nucleotides outside the gene matches: 16.

About this clone itself: Other DNA sequences in this specimen translate into the identical CDR3. The gene calls are TRBV27 and TRBJ1-2; TRBD1 matches at 9 bases. Germline loops: CDR1 MNHEY, CDR2 SMNVEV (reference sequence). The V and J ends lost 4 bases and 2 bases, in that order; junction bases with no gene match: 5. This CDR3 spans 15 amino acids. In DNA, the CDR3 is TGTGCCAGCAGTTCCCCTGGACAGGGGAACTATGGCTACACCTTC. Translation gives CASSSPGQGNYGYTF.

This chain joins TRBV10-1 and TRBJ2-3; tentative D call: TRBD2 (5 bases). The CDR3 is 17 residues long. The V gene's germline CDR1 is WNHNN and CDR2 SYGVQD (reference sequence). The V and J ends lost 0 bases and 0 bases respectively, with 13 bases between them. CDR3 sequence: CASSESYYRGSTDTQYF. CDR3 sequence (DNA): TGCGCCAGCAGTGAGTCGTATTACCGGGGAAGCACAGATACGCAGTATTTT.

The chain links TRBV7-2 to TRBJ1-3; possibly TRBD1 for D (5 bases). The CDR3 is made up of 16 amino acids. V gave up 5 bases and J gave up 0 bases, with 14 bases separating them. Germline V gene sequence: CDR1 SGHTA, CDR2 FQGNSA. The CDR3 spells CASSPRPGDSGNTIYF. CDR3 in DNA: TGTGCCAGCAGCCCCCGGCCGGGGGACTCTGGAAACACCATATATTTT.

This clone showed up just a few times. The chain recombines TRBV18 with TRBJ1-6; 9 positions agree with TRBD1. The CDR3 runs 16 residues. J was trimmed by 10 bases and V by 0 bases; bases with no gene match: 7. CDR1 is KGHSH and CDR2 is LQKENI in the germline V gene. Here the CDR3 reads CASSPPNRGQESPLHF. CDR3 nucleotide sequence: TGTGCCAGCTCACCACCGAACAGGGGGCAGGAGTCACCCCTCCACTTT. The complete variable domain, with remaining parts taken from reference TRBV18 and TRBJ1-6, reads NAGVMQNPRHLVRRRGQEARLRCSPMKGHSHVYWYRQLPEEGLKFMVYLQKENIIDESGMPKERFSAEFPKEGPSILRIQQVVRGDSAAYFCASSPPNRGQESPLHFGNGTRLTVT.

The chain is built from TRBV7-9 and TRBJ2-1, with D maybe TRBD2 (6 bases). CDR1 and CDR2 from the germline V gene are SEHNR and FQNEAQ (reference sequence). The CDR3 is 14 residues long. V was shortened by 5 bases and J by 10 bases, with 18 bases between the two germline ends. In nucleotides, the CDR3 is TGTGCCAGCAGCCTGGGACTTTCGCCTCGAGAGCAGTTCTTC. It translates to CASSLGLSPREQFF.

This CDR3 reads CASSPGPAADTQYF. The CDR3 bases are TGTGCCAGCAGTCCGGGCCCAGCTGCAGATACGCAGTATTTT. The chain has TRBV11-3 and TRBJ2-3; D is ambiguous. V lost 6 bases and J 4 bases, leaving 14 bases between the germline ends. Germline-derived CDR1 and CDR2 are SGHNT and YENEEA. The CDR3 runs 14 residues.

The chain couples TRBV30 to TRBJ2-3; 10 nucleotides agree with TRBD1. Germline trimming cut 4 bases from V and 4 bases from J; bases unmatched to any gene: 8. This CDR3 contains 15 residues. CDR1 is GTSNPN and CDR2 is SVGIG in the germline V gene (reference sequence). The CDR3 DNA sequence: TGTGCCTGGACCGGCTGGGACAGGGGAGCAGATACGCAGTATTTT. Translated, it gives CAWTGWDRGADTQYF.

The chain has TRBV27 and TRBJ1-6, with D possibly TRBD1 on 5 matching bases. Germline-derived CDR1 and CDR2 are MNHEY and SMNVEV (reference sequence). The CDR3 totals 15 residues. The ends were cut back, 5 bases at V and 7 bases at J, with 15 bases in the middle. As DNA, the CDR3 is TGTGCCAGCAGTCTGACAGTGAGGCCCAATTCACCCCTCCACTTT. Protein product: CASSLTVRPNSPLHF.

The chain joins TRBV7-2 to TRBJ2-2, with D hard to call. Germline-derived CDR1 and CDR2 are SGHTA and FQGNSA. The CDR3 length is 13 residues. The ends were cut back, 2 bases at V and 10 bases at J, with 11 bases in the middle. The CDR3 DNA reads as TGTGCCAGCAGCTTACCGGCTTCCGCGGAGCTGTTTTTT. Protein: CASSLPASAELFF.

The V call is TRBV30, the J call TRBJ1-3; 7 positions agree with TRBD1. The CDR3 covers 16 residues. The germline CDR1 and CDR2 sequences are GTSNPN and SVGIG (reference sequence). The V segment lost 1 base and the J segment 0 bases; nucleotides outside the gene matches: 6. CDR3 nucleotide sequence: TGTGCCTGGAGTGACCCGGGACAGATCTCTGGAAACACCATATATTTT. It yields the protein CAWSDPGQISGNTIYF.

The V and J genes are TRBV28 and TRBJ1-3, with TRBD1 matching over 10 bases. This CDR3 is 16 amino acids long. V lost 6 bases and J lost 3; bases outside the gene matches: 8. Germline lookup yields CDR1 MDHEN and CDR2 SYDVKM. The CDR3 loop is CASSRRQGAIGNTIYF. The CDR3 nucleotides read TGTGCCAGCAGCCGTAGACAGGGGGCGATTGGAAACACCATATATTTT.

For this clone: Other nucleotide sequences in the sample specify the same CDR3. The V and J genes are TRBV18 and TRBJ2-7; 8 bases map to TRBD1. The V segment lost 3 bases and the J segment 0 bases; nucleotides outside the gene matches: 7. The CDR3 extends over 16 amino acids. CDR1 KGHSH and CDR2 LQKENI come from the germline V gene. The CDR3 DNA follows: TGTGCCAGCTCACCCCTCGCAGGGGGCTCCTCCTACGAGCAGTACTTC. It is translated as CASSPLAGGSSYEQYF.

The V call is TRBV5-6, the J call TRBJ2-5; D is ambiguous. The CDR3 has 15 residues. Trimming stripped 1 base from V and 1 base from J, with 11 bases between. The germline V gene encodes CDR1 SGHDT and CDR2 YYEEEE. CDR3 residues: CASSLRLPLQETQYF. CDR3 bases: TGTGCCAGCAGCTTGCGTCTACCCCTCCAAGAGACCCAGTACTTC.

This clone was counted a single time. This chain joins TRBV28 and TRBJ2-2; no clear D gene. This CDR3 comprises 12 residues. Per germline, CDR1 MDHEN and CDR2 SYDVKM. V lost 5 bases and J 7 bases, leaving 8 bases between the germline ends. This chain's CDR3 is CASSLFGGELFF. The CDR3 DNA is TGTGCCAGCAGTCTTTTCGGCGGGGAGCTGTTTTTT.

This clone was observed a handful of times. The chain joins TRBV4-3 to TRBJ1-1; no firm D call. V dropped 1 base and J dropped 0 bases, with 6 bases sitting between them. Per germline, CDR1 LGHNA and CDR2 YSLEER. CDR3 length: 14 residues. The CDR3 DNA sequence: TGCGCCAGCAGCCAAGTGCAGATGAACACTGAAGCTTTCTTT. This encodes CASSQVQMNTEAFF.

The chain couples TRBV5-1 to TRBJ2-7, with D unresolved. Trimming took off 4 bases at V and 2 bases at J, with 16 bases between the two ends. Germline V gives CDR1 SGHRS, CDR2 YFSETQ. The CDR3 is 15 residues long. The CDR3 loop is CASSARRLNTYEQYF. In DNA, the CDR3 is TGCGCCAGCAGCGCCCGTCGCCTGAATACCTACGAGCAGTACTTC.

The V and J genes are TRBV6-6 and TRBJ1-3, with D unresolved. V lost 5 bases to trimming and J lost 0 bases, with 8 bases between them. This CDR3 comprises 14 residues. Germline-derived CDR1 and CDR2 are MNHNY and SVGAGI (reference sequence). The CDR3 reads CASSATSSGNTIYF. In DNA form, the CDR3 reads TGTGCCAGCAGTGCCACTAGCTCTGGAAACACCATATATTTT.